Each of the 5 T cell receptor beta chains below was sequenced from the same sample in a study of cytomegalovirus exposure and HLA in healthy donors. Primers: 60 Vbeta forward and 13 Jbeta reverse. The table came from immunoSEQ multiplex PCR; TCRdb's copy has only in-frame clones and leaves some out. The profile shows approximately 160,000 clones, 80% to 85% of them singletons. Sequencing was carried out using PBMCs. These receptors were taken from a man between 45 and 60 years old in good health and CMV-seropositive.

The genes are TRBV29-1 and TRBJ2-2, with 13 nucleotides matching TRBD2. The germline gives CDR1 SQVTM, CDR2 ANQGSEA. Losses at the gene ends were 5 bases for V and 4 bases for J; bases not matched to a gene: 16. The CDR3 contains 19 residues. Here the CDR3 DNA reads TGCAGCGTTCAAGGGGGCGCCGGACTAGCGGGAGCTCGCACCGGGGAGCTGTTTTTT. Translation: CSVQGGAGLAGARTGELFF.

The chain links TRBV12-5 to TRBJ2-1; 9 positions agree with TRBD2. The CDR3 consists of 16 residues. Germline V gives CDR1 LGHNT, CDR2 FRNRAP. Losses at the gene ends were 0 bases for V and 6 bases for J; bases not matched to a gene: 6. CDR3 nucleotide sequence: TGTGCTAGTGGTTTGGTATTGTCTAGCGGGGTCAATGAGCAGTTCTTC. It specifies CASGLVLSSGVNEQFF.

The chain has TRBV6-5 and TRBJ1-1; a weak D match, TRBD1 (5 bases). The CDR3 has 15 residues. In germline, CDR1 is MNHEY, CDR2 SVGAGI. The V gene lost 0 bases and the J gene lost 5 bases, with 13 bases spanning the gap. The CDR3 DNA sequence: TGTGCCAGCAGTTACTCGTGGCAGGGTGGGACTGAAGCTTTCTTT. This sequence encodes CASSYSWQGGTEAFF.

The J gene is TRBJ2-1, the V gene TRBV30; D unclear. The CDR3 runs 12 residues. The germline CDR1 and CDR2 sequences are GTSNPN and SVGIG (reference sequence). V dropped 0 bases and J dropped 11 bases, with 11 bases sitting between them. The DNA for the CDR3 is TGTGCCTGGAGTGTCTTGTCCGGTAAGCAGTTCTTC. The encoded protein is CAWSVLSGKQFF.

This chain connects TRBV5-1 to TRBJ1-6, with D possibly being TRBD1 (5 bases). The germline gives CDR1 SGHRS, CDR2 YFSETQ. This CDR3 contains 15 residues. Trimming cost V 0 bases and J 5 bases, with 9 bases left between them. The CDR3 here is CASSLGREDNSPLHF. In DNA, the CDR3 is TGCGCCAGCAGCTTGGGCAGGGAGGATAATTCACCCCTCCACTTT. Drawing the rest from reference TRBV5-1 and TRBJ1-6, the complete variable domain is KAGVTQTPRYLIKTRGQQVTLSCSPISGHRSVSWYQQTPGQGLQFLFEYFSETQRNKGNFPGRFSGRQFSNSRSEMNVSTLELGDSALYLCASSLGREDNSPLHFGNGTRLTVT.